The source of this T cell receptor (beta chain) is a study of technical replicates of blood from a handful of donors (dated by TCRdb to about 2017). Concerning this clone: What this receptor recognizes is not known. Base qualities are not provided; no much larger clone lies one nucleotide away.

For CDR1 and CDR2, the germline V gene lists MDHEN and SYDVKM. The germline ends are 16 bases apart after V is trimmed by 4 bases and J by 3 bases. The CDR3, cysteine through phenylalanine, is 16 amino acids long. Only the CDR3 DNA stays, 48 bases, in frame from base 1. The library was made by the immunoSEQ multiplex PCR assay. Drawn from immuneACCESS, this table holds only the in-frame rearrangements with V and J called that TCRdb kept. Clones are partly lost; checked studies trace under half to an unresolved V gene and leave the rest unexplained. Here the sample has roughly 62,000 clones; roughly 95% occur a single time. The ten largest make up over 2.5% of the sample.

This chain joins TRBV28 to TRBJ2-1; D gene: possibly TRBD1, on 6 matching bases. Sample: PBMCs. This TCR was recovered from a human donor in good health. Some clones in this sample may be carry-over from other donors' samples. The encoded CDR3 is CASSSPTGRLYNEQFF. The sequenced DNA: TGTGCCAGCAGTTCGCCCACAGGGAGACTCTACAATGAGCAGTTCTTC.